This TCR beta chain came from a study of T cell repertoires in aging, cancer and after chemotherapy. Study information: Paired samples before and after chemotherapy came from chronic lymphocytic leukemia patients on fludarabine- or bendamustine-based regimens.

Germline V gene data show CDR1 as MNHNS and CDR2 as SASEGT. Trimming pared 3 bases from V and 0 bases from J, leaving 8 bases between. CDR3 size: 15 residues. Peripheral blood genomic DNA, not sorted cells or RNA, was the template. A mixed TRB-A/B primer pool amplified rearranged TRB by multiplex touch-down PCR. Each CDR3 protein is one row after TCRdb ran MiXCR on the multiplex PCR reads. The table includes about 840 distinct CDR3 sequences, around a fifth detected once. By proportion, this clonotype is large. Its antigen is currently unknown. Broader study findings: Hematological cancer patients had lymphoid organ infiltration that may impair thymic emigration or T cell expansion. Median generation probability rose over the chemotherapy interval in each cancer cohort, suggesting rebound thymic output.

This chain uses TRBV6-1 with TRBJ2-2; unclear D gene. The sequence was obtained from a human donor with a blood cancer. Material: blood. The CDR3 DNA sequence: TGTGCCAGCAGTGATTATGGTCCGAACACCGGGGAGCTGTTTTTT. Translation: CASSDYGPNTGELFF.